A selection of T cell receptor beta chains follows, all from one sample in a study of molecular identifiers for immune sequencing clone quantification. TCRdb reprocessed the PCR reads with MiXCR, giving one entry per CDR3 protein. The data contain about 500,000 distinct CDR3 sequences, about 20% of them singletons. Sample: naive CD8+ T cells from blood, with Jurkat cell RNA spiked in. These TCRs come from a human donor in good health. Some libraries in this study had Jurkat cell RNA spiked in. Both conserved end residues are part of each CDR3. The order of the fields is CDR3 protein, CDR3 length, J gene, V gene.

CASSLAEATYNEQFF,15,TRBJ2-1,TRBV7-9
CASSEGRGRETQYF,14,TRBJ2-5,TRBV6-1
CASSVGAGIYSPLHF,15,TRBJ1-6,TRBV9
CASSLEASSRPYEQYF,16,TRBJ2-7,TRBV7-6
CASSYDLSDTQYF,13,TRBJ2-3,TRBV6-4
CASSSRDRALSYEQYF,16,TRBJ2-7,TRBV7-9
CSARREVSLGANEKLFF,17,TRBJ1-4,TRBV20-1
CASSPPLSTYEQYF,14,TRBJ2-7,TRBV18
CAGSQQTSGGLNEQFF,16,TRBJ2-1,TRBV27
CASSSGSGCEQYF,13,TRBJ2-7,TRBV27
CASSPSGLGFYNEQFF,16,TRBJ2-1,TRBV3-1
CSVRTGINYGYTF,13,TRBJ1-2,TRBV20-1